The T cell receptor beta chain described here comes from a study of T-cell memory formation after mild COVID-19. 5'RACE with constant-segment primers built TCRalpha and TCRbeta cDNA libraries with UMIs. MiXCR, applied by TCRdb to the 5' RACE reads, yields one record per CDR3 protein. The sample holds around 320,000 distinct CDR3 sequences, approximately 15% seen once. The CDR3 is 14 residues long. Trimming took 2 bases from V and 8 from J, leaving 13 bases between them. Germline assignment: CDR1 SNHLY and CDR2 FYNNEI. J is TRBJ2-1 and V is TRBV2; the D is unclear. The source of this sequence is a man aged 18 to 30 who had mild COVID-19 (a few samples of this study predate the infection). Cell type and time point are not known. The sample was PBMCs or a T cell subset sorted from them (not recorded which). CDR3 region: CASSELGSIYEQFF. CDR3 coding DNA: TGTGCCAGCAGTGAACTCGGCAGTATCTATGAGCAGTTCTTC. Full variable domain (outside the CDR3, taken from reference TRBV2 and TRBJ2-1): EPEVTQTPSHQVTQMGQEVILRCVPISNHLYFYWYRQILGQKVEFLVSFYNNEISEKSEIFDDQFSVERPDGSNFTLKIRSTKLEDSAMYFCASSELGSIYEQFFGPGTRLTVL.